This T cell receptor (beta chain) was recorded in a study of human T cells and chemical hapten exposure. At the level of the study: Sensitization applied 2% DPC to about 2 cm by about 2 cm of upper inner arm skin.

Documented time point: pre-sensitization, week 0. The treatment was: therapeutic diphenylcyclopropenone sensitization with weekly scalp DPC. Extraction of total RNA was performed on unfractionated whole blood. This clonotype has a count of ten or more. Its target is not known. Findings and caveats of the study: Significantly greater numbers of large CDR3 similarity clusters came from expanded TCRs than from controls.

The library attached unique molecular identifiers to individual cDNA molecules. TCRdb called the RACE reads again in MiXCR, with one record for every CDR3 protein. The sample carries about 120,000 distinct CDR3 sequences, 13% recorded once. Germline CDR1 is SGHTA and CDR2 is FQGNSA. Trimming took 5 bases from V and 6 from J, leaving 17 bases between them. The CDR3 runs to 16 residues. The chain is built from TRBV7-2 and TRBJ1-6; no reliable D call. Material: whole blood, obtained in connection with sensitization to the hapten diphenylcyclopropenone (DPC). The source is a woman aged 18-29 years with alopecia areata. Some clones in this sample may be carry-over from other donors' samples. The CDR3 protein is CASSPSGGRPNSPLHF. The CDR3 DNA sequence: TGTGCCAGCAGCCCAAGTGGTGGACGGCCTAATTCACCCCTCCACTTT.